This T cell receptor (beta chain) was identified during a study of T cells expressing NK-cell markers (dated by TCRdb to between 2020 and 2021). Regarding the study in general: About eight donors provided sorted CD3+CD56+NKG2C+, CD3+CD56+NKG2C- and CD3+CD56-NKG2C+ T-cell subsets, whose TCR beta-chain repertoires were profiled. Among the eight sequenced donors, only one was HCMV-seronegative, while the other seven were HCMV-seropositive. Randomly selected healthy volunteers, three men and five women, were used as the eight sequenced donors. The libraries were sequenced on Illumina HiSeq 2000/2500, MiSeq or NextSeq, producing 2 x 150 bp reads.

HCMV serostatus was determined by detecting HCMV-specific IgG in serum with a commercial ELISA kit. Peripheral blood mononuclear cells were isolated from blood by Ficoll density gradient centrifugation. Instrument on record: Illumina HiSeq 2000. TCR beta cDNA libraries were prepared using 5'RACE template switching, which introduced a universal primer site and unique molecular identifiers. Synthesis of cDNA was primed from the TCR beta constant segment and was followed by two consecutive PCR amplification steps. As for the authors' bioinformatics: MIGEC was used to demultiplex reads and group reads by UMI, and MiTCR was used to assemble and quantify clonotypes. To exclude erroneous sequences, any TCR cDNA sequence not supported by at least two reads was discarded. The tcR package was used for downstream repertoire analysis, and clonotypes were matched across fractions by CDR3 nucleotide sequence plus V segment. VDJmatch was used to annotate antigen specificity against VDJdb, with one amino acid substitution allowed in CDR3. TCRdb reprocessed the reads, and each CDR3 protein sequence is entered once, without DNA. The V and J calls were determined by TCRdb, not by the authors. The table kept for this sample lists about 160,000 distinct CDR3 sequences. About 18% of the sample lies in the top ten.

On this clonotype itself: What this receptor recognizes is not known.

The cysteine opens and the phenylalanine closes a CDR3 of 14 amino acids. The DNA is unrecorded. The germline V gene provides CDR1 SGHAT and CDR2 FQNNGV. Overall study outcomes, separate from this receptor: Whether the expanded NKG2C-expressing T cell clones were specific for HCMV antigens was left unclear. In 5 to 7 donors, the dominant CD3+CD56+NKG2C+ clonotypes were found to rank among the top 10 CD8+ clonotypes and to make up 1.0-7.0% of CD8+ T cells. Those dominant clonotypes were again the most abundant among CD3+CD56-NKG2C+ cells in a few donors, at about 28.3-60.1%.

The sample was blood T cells: a sorted CD56 or NKG2C T cell subset, CD4+ or CD8+ T cells, or bulk PBMC T cells (not recorded which). The clonotype comes from a woman aged 18-70 years in good health. The rearranged chain carries TRBV11-2 and TRBJ2-3; the D call from TCRdb, TRBD1, cannot be confirmed without DNA. The CDR3 amino acid sequence is: CASSSGQGSDTQYF.